What follows is one T cell receptor beta chain and its context. The antigen is not known. This entry is derived from a study of cytomegalovirus exposure and HLA in healthy donors. Study background: Clustering assigned about four fifths of the roughly 430 genotyped donors to the Caucasian-associated ancestry cluster. Study conclusions and caveats: Only CMV serostatus was available as immune exposure information.

The PCR had 60 Vbeta and 13 Jbeta primers. Repertoires were generated with immunoSEQ multiplex PCR, while TCRdb's copy carries only in-frame clones and drops some. The data hold about 120,000 clones, with roughly three quarters observed a single time. Per germline, CDR1 SGHRS and CDR2 YFSETQ. CDR3 length: 16 residues. The V end was cut by 6 bases, the J end by 0 bases, with 16 bases between. Sequencing input: PBMCs. V gene TRBV5-1 combines with J gene TRBJ1-5; D might be TRBD1 (5 bases). The sequence came from a woman between 40 and 55 years old in good health and CMV-seropositive. CDR3 loop: CASTRQSGFSNQPQHF. For the CDR3, the DNA is TGCGCCAGCACCCGACAGAGTGGGTTTAGCAATCAGCCCCAGCATTTT.